A single sample is the source of the 19 T cell receptor beta chains below, sequenced in a study of STAT5B mutations in CD4+ large granular lymphocyte leukemia. Using immunoSEQ multiplex PCR, the repertoire was profiled, and TCRdb retains in-frame clones only, with some absent. The profile shows over 25,000 clones, about two thirds of them singletons. The sequencing sample was made of CD4+ T cells from blood buffy coats. The origin of the receptors is a human donor in good health.

This clone was detected only a few times. The V call is TRBV11-2, the J call TRBJ1-1; no reliable D call. The CDR3 has 14 residues. V dropped 2 bases and J dropped 1 base, with 8 bases sitting between them. Germline V gene sequence: CDR1 SGHAT, CDR2 FQNNGV. The CDR3 DNA reads TGTGCCAGCAGCTTATCCGGGTGGAACACTGAAGCTTTCTTT. Translating gives CASSLSGWNTEAFF.

CDR3 coding DNA: TGTGCCAGCAGCTTAAGTCGGAACACCGGGGAGCTGTTTTTT. Protein product: CASSLSRNTGELFF. This chain uses TRBV7-2 with TRBJ2-2; D gene ambiguous. V lost 2 bases and J 1 base, leaving 5 bases between the germline ends. The germline V gene has CDR1 SGHTA and CDR2 FQGNSA. CDR3 length: 14 amino acids.

The chain carries TRBV4-3 and TRBJ2-7; the match to TRBD1 covers 10 bases. The CDR3 has 17 residues. J gave up 1 base and V 0 bases, and 6 bases lay outside the gene matches. The germline CDR1 and CDR2 sequences are LGHNA and YSLEER. The CDR3 sequence is CASSQDGRGQGSYEQYF. CDR3 sequence (DNA): TGCGCCAGCAGCCAAGATGGTAGGGGACAGGGGTCCTACGAGCAGTACTTC.

The rearrangement links TRBV5-1 to TRBJ1-4; D gene uncertain. The CDR3 has 14 amino acids. V lost 4 bases, J lost 0 bases, and 7 bases lay in between. The germline gives CDR1 SGHRS, CDR2 YFSETQ. The chain's CDR3 is CASSLFTTNEKLFF. CDR3 sequence (DNA): TGCGCCAGCAGCCTTTTTACAACTAATGAAAAACTGTTTTTT.

V gene TRBV21-1 combines with J gene TRBJ2-2. TRBV21-1 is noted as a pseudogene. CDR3 length: 16 residues. This chain's CDR3 is CASSSQPSDAPGELFF. CDR3 bases: TGTGCCAGCAGCTCCCAGCCCTCGGACGCACCCGGGGAGCTGTTTTTT.

CDR3 residues: CASRLDLPPQHF. Written as DNA, the CDR3 is TGTGCAAGTCGCTTAGATCTTCCGCCCCAGCATTTT. V is TRBV12-2 and J is TRBJ1-5. TRBV12-2 is assigned pseudogene status. This CDR3 is built from 12 residues.

V usage is TRBV13 and J usage is TRBJ1-3; perhaps TRBD1 as D (6 bases). Germline V gene lookup returns CDR1 PRHDT and CDR2 FYEKMQ (reference sequence). The CDR3 loop spans 17 amino acids. Trimming removed 2 bases at V and 0 bases at J, with 14 bases between. This chain's CDR3 is CASSLTGGPLSGNTIYF. In DNA form, the CDR3 reads TGTGCCAGCAGCTTAACTGGGGGCCCTCTCTCTGGAAACACCATATATTTT. The complete variable domain, with remaining parts taken from reference TRBV13 and TRBJ1-3, reads AAGVIQSPRHLIKEKRETATLKCYPIPRHDTVYWYQQGPGQDPQFLISFYEKMQSDKGSIPDRFSAQQFSDYHSELNMSSLELGDSALYFCASSLTGGPLSGNTIYFGEGSWLTVV.

The rearrangement links TRBV5-1 to TRBJ1-1; D is undetermined. The CDR3 extends over 15 amino acids. Germline V gene data show CDR1 as SGHRS and CDR2 as YFSETQ. Trimming took 0 bases from V and 3 from J, leaving 12 bases between them. Here the CDR3 DNA reads TGCGCCAGCAGCTTGGACGGGAGTGGGGACACTGAAGCTTTCTTT. Its protein is CASSLDGSGDTEAFF. The complete variable domain, with remaining parts taken from reference TRBV5-1 and TRBJ1-1, reads KAGVTQTPRYLIKTRGQQVTLSCSPISGHRSVSWYQQTPGQGLQFLFEYFSETQRNKGNFPGRFSGRQFSNSRSEMNVSTLELGDSALYLCASSLDGSGDTEAFFGQGTRLTVV.

This clone was seen only once. The chain is built from TRBV5-1 and TRBJ2-5, with a weak D call TRBD2 (6 bases). The germline V and J ends were trimmed by 4 bases and 1 base, with 17 bases remaining between them. The CDR3 spans 16 residues. Per the germline V gene, CDR1 is SGHRS and CDR2 is YFSETQ. The CDR3 reads CASSRAEGPPQETQYF. The DNA of the CDR3 is TGCGCCAGCAGCCGGGCGGAGGGACCACCCCAAGAGACCCAGTACTTC.

The chain employs TRBV5-4 and TRBJ1-4; D is possibly TRBD1 (6 bases). Germline-derived CDR1 and CDR2 are SGHNT and YYREEE (reference sequence). The CDR3 sequence is 13 residues long. V lost 2 bases and J 5 bases, leaving 7 bases between the germline ends. DNA for the CDR3: TGTGCCAGCAGCTTCAGGGGAAATGAAAAACTGTTTTTT. Amino acid sequence: CASSFRGNEKLFF.

The J gene is TRBJ1-3, the V gene TRBV7-2, with D uncertain. Trimming pared 2 bases from V and 2 bases from J, leaving 10 bases between. The CDR3 covers 15 residues. Looked up from germline, CDR1 is SGHTA and CDR2 is FQGNSA. The CDR3 is CASSLSADPGNTIYF. CDR3 DNA: TGTGCCAGCAGCTTATCTGCGGATCCTGGAAACACCATATATTTT.

The chain links TRBV27 to TRBJ2-5; 13 bases fit TRBD2. The V and J ends lost 6 bases and 4 bases, in that order; junction bases with no gene match: 2. The CDR3 spans 14 residues. Germline V gene lookup returns CDR1 MNHEY and CDR2 SMNVEV (reference sequence). In nucleotides, the CDR3 is TGTGCCAGCAGGGGACTAGCGGGGCCAGAGACCCAGTACTTC. This sequence encodes CASRGLAGPETQYF.

The gene calls are TRBV6-5 and TRBJ2-3, with D unclear. The V end was cut by 5 bases, the J end by 6 bases, with 6 bases between. Germline V gene sequence: CDR1 MNHEY, CDR2 SVGAGI. This CDR3 is built from 11 residues. CDR3 sequence reads: CASSILDTQYF. CDR3 nucleotides: TGTGCCAGCAGTATTCTCGATACGCAGTATTTT.

The rearrangement uses TRBV15 and TRBJ2-2; no clear D. CDR1 and CDR2 from the germline V gene are LNHNV and YYDKDF (reference sequence). V lost 0 bases, J lost 0 bases, and 5 bases lay in between. The CDR3 extends over 15 amino acids. CDR3 in DNA: TGTGCCACCAGCAGAGACAGTTCGAACACCGGGGAGCTGTTTTTT. Its protein is CATSRDSSNTGELFF.

The chain uses TRBV6-6 and TRBJ2-2; D is unclear. Per germline, CDR1 MNHNY and CDR2 SVGAGI (reference sequence). Trimming shortened V by 7 bases and J by 4 bases, and 10 bases separated the two germline ends. This CDR3 contains 13 residues. The CDR3 DNA reads TGTGCCAGCAAAGTACTCAGCACCGGGGAGCTGTTTTTT. Protein: CASKVLSTGELFF.

This clone appeared once. CDR3 sequence: CASSSNRGSYYGYTF. The CDR3 DNA reads as TGTGCCAGCAGTTCGAACAGGGGGAGCTACTATGGCTACACCTTC. The chain joins TRBV27 to TRBJ1-2; 8 bases line up with TRBD1. The length of the CDR3 is 15 residues. The germline V gene has CDR1 MNHEY and CDR2 SMNVEV (reference sequence). The trim removed 4 bases at V and 3 bases at J, leaving 7 bases unmatched.

This clone turned up a few times. V is TRBV7-2 and J is TRBJ1-2; D remains ambiguous. Germline V CDR1 and CDR2: SGHTA, FQGNSA. V lost 2 bases, J lost 8 bases, and 12 bases lay in between. The CDR3 loop spans 13 amino acids. In DNA, the CDR3 is TGTGCCAGCAGCTTATCTGGGGTTGTCGGCTACACCTTC. Translated: CASSLSGVVGYTF.

A few counts support this clone. The chain uses TRBV30 and TRBJ2-7; the D is unclear. CDR1 is GTSNPN, CDR2 SVGIG, per germline (reference sequence). This CDR3 is 14 amino acids long. Deletions cut 5 bases from V and 3 bases from J, with 17 bases between. The CDR3 DNA reads TGTGCCTGGTGCGGTAAGGAGTGGCGCTACGAGCAGTACTTC. This gives the protein CAWCGKEWRYEQYF. The whole variable domain, remainder taken from reference TRBV30 and TRBJ2-7, is SQTIHQWPATLVQPVGSPLSLECTVEGTSNPNLYWYRQAAGRGLQLLFYSVGIGQISSEVPQNLSASRPQDRQFILSSKKLLLSDSGFYLCAWCGKEWRYEQYFGPGTRLTVT.

A few counts support this clone. The V and J genes are TRBV5-4 and TRBJ1-1; D is uncertain. V was shortened by 1 base and J by 3 bases, with 10 bases between the two germline ends. Germline V gives CDR1 SGHNT, CDR2 YYREEE (reference sequence). This CDR3 has 14 residues. CDR3 amino acids: CASSLRVRDTEAFF. CDR3 sequence (DNA): TGTGCCAGCAGCTTGAGGGTGCGGGACACTGAAGCTTTCTTT.